This T cell receptor (beta chain) appears in the sequencing data of a study of T-cell memory formation after mild COVID-19. The CDR3 has 16 residues. The V end lost 0 bases, the J end lost 4 bases, and 14 bases lay between the germline ends. Germline loops: CDR1 SGDLS, CDR2 YYNGEE. Only a few counts were recorded for this clonotype. Each CDR3 protein gets one entry after TCRdb re-called the 5' RACE reads with MiXCR. Among hundreds of thousands of distinct CDR3 sequences listed, approximately 25% were seen once. This clonotype was obtained from an adult woman who had mild COVID-19 (a few samples of this study predate the infection). Cell type and time point are not known. Specimen: PBMCs or a T cell subset sorted from them (not recorded which). The chain combines TRBV9 with TRBJ2-1; TRBD2 is a possible D gene (7 bases). In DNA, the CDR3 is TGTGCCAGCAGCGTAGTGGGGGCGGGGGAATACAATGAGCAGTTCTTC. Its translation: CASSVVGAGEYNEQFF.